The TCR beta chain under discussion was sequenced for a study of control samples from healthy donors and cancer patients. Sequencing used immunoSEQ multiplex PCR; TCRdb keeps in-frame clones, though not all of them. The sample shows tens of thousands of clones, about 90% of them seen only once. The sample consisted of blood. The TCR originated in a man aged 45-65 years in good health.

The CDR3 here is CASSIPGDFYGYTF. CDR3 coding DNA: TGTGCCAGTAGTATCCCAGGGGACTTCTATGGCTACACCTTC. The chain carries TRBV19 and TRBJ1-2, with a possible D match to TRBD1 (6 bases). The CDR3 spans 14 residues. Germline V gene data show CDR1 as LNHDA and CDR2 as SQIVND (reference sequence). V dropped 3 bases and J dropped 4 bases, with 12 bases sitting between them. The whole variable domain, filled in from reference TRBV19 and TRBJ1-2, reads DGGITQSPKYLFRKEGQNVTLSCEQNLNHDAMYWYRQDPGQGLRLIYYSQIVNDFQKGDIAEGYSVSREKKESFPLTVTSAQKNPTAFYLCASSIPGDFYGYTFGSGTRLTVV.